This is a list of T cell receptor beta chains from one sample in a study of early T cells in non-severe SARS-CoV-2 infection. TCRdb called the 5' RACE reads again in MiXCR, with one record for every CDR3 protein. The table includes about 89,000 distinct CDR3 sequences, approximately 15% detected once. The sample comprised whole blood. The receptors stem from an adult who was a healthcare worker with PCR-confirmed SARS-CoV-2 infection or an uninfected control (not recorded which). The CDR3 runs from the conserved cysteine through the conserved F or W. The D gene is left open where the match is weak. Not every row has a clone size; where given, it reads once, few, many or a size class.

D gene	V gene	J gene	clone size	CDR3 DNA	CDR3 protein
NA	TRBV4-2	TRBJ2-1	many	TGTGCCAGCAGCCAAGACTTGGGGAATGAGCAGTTCTTC	CASSQDLGNEQFF
NA	TRBV7-3	TRBJ2-1	NA	TGTGCCAGCAGCCAAATACAGGGTGTAGGATACAATGAGCAGTTCTTC	CASSQIQGVGYNEQFF
NA	TRBV2	TRBJ2-2	few	TGTGCCAGCAGAGTAAGGGAGACCGGGGAGCTGTTTTTT	CASRVRETGELFF
NA	TRBV6-6	TRBJ2-3	NA	TGTGCCAGCAGTTACTCGCCGGTTAGGACAGATACGCAGTATTTT	CASSYSPVRTDTQYF
NA	TRBV28	TRBJ2-5	NA	TGTGCCAGCAGTTTATATGTGGGAAGGGGAAAAGAGACCCAGTACTTC	CASSLYVGRGKETQYF
NA	TRBV20-1	TRBJ2-1	few	TGCAGTGTGTTGGTGAGGGGCAATGAGCAGTTCTTC	CSVLVRGNEQFF
TRBD1	TRBV6-6	TRBJ1-2	few	TGTGCCAGCAGGGGACAGGGGCGCAACTATGGCTACACCTTC	CASRGQGRNYGYTF
NA	TRBV11-3	TRBJ2-1	NA	TGTGCCAGCAGCTTAGACAGTTCCCTGCGGCGCAATGAGCAGTTCTTC	CASSLDSSLRRNEQFF
NA	TRBV3-1	TRBJ1-5	few	TGTGCCAGCAGCCTAGGATCGGATCAGCCCCAGCATTTT	CASSLGSDQPQHF
NA	TRBV7-4	TRBJ1-3	many	TGTGCCAGCAGCGAAAACAGGGTCCCGAGCTCTGGAAACACCATATATTTT	CASSENRVPSSGNTIYF
TRBD2	TRBV3-1	TRBJ2-1	few	TGTGCCAGTGGGACTAGCGGGGACAATGAGCAGTTCTTC	CASGTSGDNEQFF
TRBD1	TRBV24-1	TRBJ1-5	NA	TGTGCCGCCGGACAGGGAGTAGGGCCCCAGCATTTT	CAAGQGVGPQHF
NA	TRBV20-1	TRBJ2-3	few	TGCAGTGTTATCGGCTTCATCGGCACAGATACGCAGTATTTT	CSVIGFIGTDTQYF
NA	TRBV20-1	TRBJ1-3	few	TGCAGTGCTAGAACCCCTACTGGAAACACCATATATTTT	CSARTPTGNTIYF
TRBD2	TRBV5-1	TRBJ2-5	NA	TGCGCCAGCAGCCGAGGACTAGACCAAGAGACCCAGTACTTC	CASSRGLDQETQYF
NA	TRBV20-1	TRBJ1-1	NA	TGCAGTGCTAGATTGCAGGGGAACACTGAAGCTTTCTTT	CSARLQGNTEAFF
TRBD1	TRBV29-1	TRBJ1-2	NA	TGCAGCGTTGAGTCACAGGGGTATGGCTACACCTTC	CSVESQGYGYTF
TRBD1	TRBV18	TRBJ1-1	NA	TGTGCCAGCTCACCGTTGCGACAGGGGGCGTTCACTGAAGCTTTCTTT	CASSPLRQGAFTEAFF
TRBD2	TRBV2	TRBJ2-4	few	TGTGCCAGCAGTGGACTCCGGACTAGTGACATTCAGTACTTC	CASSGLRTSDIQYF
TRBD1	TRBV5-4	TRBJ1-4	many	TGTGCCAGCAGCTTGGGAGACAGGGCTGAAAAACTGTTTTTT	CASSLGDRAEKLFF
NA	TRBV2	TRBJ1-3	NA	TGTGCCAGCGGCGGGGGCCCTGGAAACACCATATATTTT	CASGGGPGNTIYF
TRBD1	TRBV20-1	TRBJ1-5	NA	TGCAGTGCTCGGACAGGGGGCTATCAGCCCCAGCATTTT	CSARTGGYQPQHF
TRBD1	TRBV6-2/TRBV6-3	TRBJ2-4	NA	TGTGCCAGCAGGAACTCGGACAGGCCAGCCAAAAACATTCAGTACTTC	CASRNSDRPAKNIQYF
NA	TRBV7-2	TRBJ2-1	NA	TGTGCCAGCAGCCTCTCCATAGGGGGGGGCAATGAGCAGTTCTTC	CASSLSIGGGNEQFF
TRBD2	TRBV11-1	TRBJ2-2	NA	TGTGCCAGCAGCTTTACAAGCGGGGGTCACCGCGCGAACACCGGGGAGCTGTTTTTT	CASSFTSGGHRANTGELFF
NA	TRBV12-3/TRBV12-4	TRBJ2-2	NA	TGTGCCAGCAGTTGGACAGCTAACACCGGGGAGCTGATTTTT	CASSWTANTGELIF
NA	TRBV12-3/TRBV12-4	TRBJ2-1	NA	TGTGCCAGCAGTTTAGATTTGGGGGATGAGCAGTTCTTC	CASSLDLGDEQFF
TRBD1	TRBV12-3/TRBV12-4	TRBJ2-2	NA	TGTGCCAGCAGCATAGCCGGGACAGGGGGCACCGGGGAGCTGTTTTTT	CASSIAGTGGTGELFF
TRBD2	TRBV5-1	TRBJ2-3	few	TGCGCCAGCAGCCTCCCGGGAGGTCGGGGGGATACGCAGTATTTT	CASSLPGGRGDTQYF
NA	TRBV3-1	TRBJ2-1	few	TGTGCCAGCAGCCAAGGAAGGACGGAGCAGTTCTTC	CASSQGRTEQFF
NA	TRBV2	TRBJ1-5	NA	TGTGCCAGCCAGGGTAAGAGCAATCAGCCCCAGCATTTT	CASQGKSNQPQHF
TRBD2	TRBV4-2	TRBJ2-3	NA	TGTGCCAGCAGCCAAGGTCTAGCGGGGGTGGCAGATACGCAGTATTTT	CASSQGLAGVADTQYF
TRBD1	TRBV25-1	TRBJ1-1	few	TGTGCCAGCAGTGAATCACCCCCGGGACAGGGCATAACACCCTCGGGAGCTTTCTTT	CASSESPPGQGITPSGAFF
NA	TRBV25-1	TRBJ2-1	NA	TGTGCCAGCAGTGAACGGCCAGGCGAGATGGAGAATGAGCAGTTCTTC	CASSERPGEMENEQFF
TRBD1	TRBV6-6	TRBJ2-3	few	TGTGCCAGCAGTGACGACAGGGCAACGCGGGTCAGCACAGATACGCAGTATTTT	CASSDDRATRVSTDTQYF
TRBD1	TRBV9	TRBJ1-1	NA	TGTGCCAGCAGCGGGACAGGGGGCCTAGCTGAAGCTTTCTTT	CASSGTGGLAEAFF
NA	TRBV10-3	TRBJ2-1	NA	TGTGCCATCAGTGCTGTGAAGAATCTCAATGAGCAGTTCTTC	CAISAVKNLNEQFF
TRBD2	TRBV7-2	TRBJ2-3	NA	TGTGCCAGCAGCTTAAAAGCGGGGGACACAGATACGCAGTATTTT	CASSLKAGDTDTQYF
NA	TRBV14	TRBJ1-6	NA	TGTGCCAGCAGCCCCTACGGAAATTCACCCCTCCACTTT	CASSPYGNSPLHF
NA	TRBV20-1	TRBJ2-2	few	TGCAGTGCTTCGAAAACAGCCACCGGGGAGCTGTTTTTT	CSASKTATGELFF
TRBD1	TRBV24-1	TRBJ2-1	NA	TGTGCCACCAGTGTCGGACAGGGGCAGTTCTTC	CATSVGQGQFF